The text below deals with one T cell receptor beta chain. Antigen: not known. Only in-frame clones appear in the TCRdb table, and some are missing; sequencing was by immunoSEQ multiplex PCR. The repertoire holds more than 100,000 clones, with around four fifths as singletons. These data are taken from a study of T cell clones after liver transplantation. Across the whole study: In this trial, immunosuppression withdrawal was attempted within 2 years of liver transplant. TCRbeta sequencing after a pre-transplant mixed lymphocyte reaction identified graft-donor-reactive clones, later tracked in post-transplant blood. Graft-donor-reactive sequences were compared with third-party-reactive TCRbeta sequences from pre-transplant mixed lymphocyte reactions. General study results and limits: Compared with third party-reactive sequences, donor-reactive ones declined more, independent of withdrawal success.

The CDR3 is 13 amino acids. Trimming stripped 0 bases from V and 6 bases from J, with 6 bases between. Germline V gives CDR1 SGHRS, CDR2 YFSETQ. V gene TRBV5-1 combines with J gene TRBJ2-2; a weak D match, TRBD2 (5 bases). This TCR was recovered from a human patient who received a liver transplant. Some T cells may arise from the graft donor. The sequenced sample was CD4+ T cells from blood, obtained around 50 months after liver transplant. CDR3: CASSLGRSGELFF. The DNA of the CDR3 is TGCGCCAGCAGCTTGGGGAGGTCCGGGGAGCTGTTTTTT.